A single sample gave rise to the 15 T cell receptor beta chains below, sequenced in a study of metastatic and nonmetastatic thyroid tumors. Thyroid surgery took place with no prior treatment in any patient. TCRdb re-called the PCR reads through MiXCR. The sample consists of 20,000 to 25,000 clones, approximately 13% of them appearing once. What was sequenced was blood. The receptors derive from a female donor with papillary thyroid cancer or a benign thyroid nodule (not recorded which). Some clones in this sample may be carry-over from other donors' samples.

This clone was seen many times. The chain has TRBV6-4 and TRBJ2-2, with 7 positions matching TRBD2. Per the germline V gene, CDR1 is MRHNA and CDR2 is SNTAGT. The CDR3 contains 16 residues. V lost 0 bases to trimming and J lost 2 bases; unmatched junction nucleotides: 3. The CDR3 DNA reads TGTGCCAGCAGTGACTCTACGGGAGGAAACACCGGGGAGCTGTTTTTT. As protein: CASSDSTGGNTGELFF.

This clone came up many times. The CDR3 bases are TGTGCCAGCTCACCGGTAGTAAATGGAAACACTGAAGCTTTCTTT. Translated, it gives CASSPVVNGNTEAFF. The gene calls are TRBV18 and TRBJ1-1; D remains ambiguous. Germline CDR1 and CDR2: KGHSH and LQKENI. The CDR3 consists of 15 residues. Trimming took 3 bases from V and 2 from J, leaving 13 bases between them.

This clone appeared many times. In DNA, the CDR3 is TGCAGTGCTAGAGTCGACTGGGCAGGCTCAATTAGCGGGAGAGGAGCGCAGTATTTT. Translated, it gives CSARVDWAGSISGRGAQYF. The chain has TRBV20-1 and TRBJ2-3; 9 positions match TRBD2. CDR3 size: 19 residues. Per the germline V gene, CDR1 is DFQATT and CDR2 is SNEGSKA (reference sequence). Unmatched junction bases numbered 24, after V lost 1 base and J lost 10 bases.

This clone showed up many times. The chain employs TRBV6-2 or TRBV6-3 and TRBJ2-3; D remains ambiguous. The CDR3 runs 13 residues. V lost 6 bases and J 0 bases, leaving 7 bases between the germline ends. Germline assignment: CDR1 MNHEY and CDR2 SVGEGT. The CDR3 nucleotides are TGTGCCAGCAGCCCGCCGAGCACAGATACGCAGTATTTT. Translating it yields CASSPPSTDTQYF.

This clone was seen repeatedly, ten times or more. CDR3 nucleotides: TGTGCCAGCAGTCGGCGGGTGGATCAGCCCCAGCATTTT. This sequence encodes CASSRRVDQPQHF. The chain recombines TRBV12-3 or TRBV12-4 with TRBJ1-5; D remains unclear. This CDR3 has 13 amino acids. The ends were cut back, 5 bases at V and 5 bases at J, with 10 bases in the middle.

The table lists this clone with a few counts. No conserved phenylalanine or tryptophan is present at the end of the CDR3, so a read error is the likely explanation. The chain has TRBV19 and TRBJ2-3; D unresolved. In germline, CDR1 is LNHDA, CDR2 SQIVND (reference sequence). The CDR3 runs 12 residues. CDR3 in DNA: TGTGCCAGTAGTCCGCACACAGATACACAGTATCTT. Its protein is CASSPHTDTQYL.

This clone was recorded at least ten times. The J gene is TRBJ1-1, the V gene TRBV20-1, with D unresolved. The germline V and J ends were trimmed by 6 bases and 1 base, with 9 bases remaining between them. Germline V gene lookup returns CDR1 DFQATT and CDR2 SNEGSKA (reference sequence). The CDR3 totals 12 residues. The CDR3 loop is CSARAGNTEAFF. The CDR3 DNA sequence: TGCAGTGCGAGGGCCGGGAACACTGAAGCTTTCTTT.

The rearrangement uses TRBV11-3 and TRBJ2-7, with a weak D call TRBD2 (6 bases). V was shortened by 10 bases and J by 3 bases, with 25 bases between the two germline ends. The germline CDR1 and CDR2 sequences are SGHNT and YENEEA. The CDR3 contains 16 residues. The CDR3 here is CATKPNGVAEDYEQYF. The CDR3 bases are TGTGCCACAAAGCCAAACGGAGTAGCGGAAGACTACGAGCAGTACTTC.

In its sample, this clone was seen many times. J is TRBJ1-2 and V is TRBV15, with D hard to call. Germline assignment: CDR1 LNHNV and CDR2 YYDKDF (reference sequence). Trimming took 0 bases from V and 13 from J, leaving 15 bases between them. This CDR3 is 13 amino acids long. The CDR3 sequence: CATSRDEGSISTF. CDR3 nucleotide sequence: TGTGCCACCAGCAGAGATGAGGGTAGCATCAGCACCTTC.

With respect to this clone: Being one base from a much bigger clone, this may be a read error. This sample also contains other DNA sequences that code for the same CDR3. This chain links TRBV7-2 with TRBJ1-4, with D tentatively TRBD1 (5 bases). The ends were cut back, 7 bases at V and 11 bases at J, with 17 bases in the middle. CDR3 length: 13 residues. CDR1 is SGHTA and CDR2 is FQGNSA in the germline V gene. CDR3: CASNRERGEKLFF. As DNA, the CDR3 is TGTGCCAGCAATCGGGAAAGGGGTGAGAAACTGTTTTTT.

This clone was picked up many times. This sequence joins TRBV19 and TRBJ2-2; TRBD2 might be the D (7 bases). The V and J ends lost 8 bases and 4 bases respectively, with 17 bases between them. The CDR3 extends over 15 amino acids. Germline CDR1 reads LNHDA; CDR2 reads SQIVND (reference sequence). CDR3 coding DNA: TGTGCCAGTCGCCCGGGGGGCAGTAGCACCGGGGAGCTGTTTTTT. This codes for CASRPGGSSTGELFF.

The table lists this clone with many counts. CDR3 in DNA: TGTGCCAGCAACAGCCCTGGGGGCGGCGGGAGGTACAATGAGCAGTTCTTC. Amino acid sequence: CASNSPGGGGRYNEQFF. This chain joins TRBV6-2 or TRBV6-3 and TRBJ2-1; 8 bases agree with TRBD2. J lost 4 bases, V lost 7 bases, and 15 bases had no gene match. The germline gives CDR1 MNHEY, CDR2 SVGEGT. This CDR3 has 17 amino acids.

Ten or more counts support this clone. As DNA, the CDR3 is TGTGCCATCAGTAACAGGGGGCTGGACACTGAAGCTTTCTTT. This translates into CAISNRGLDTEAFF. The chain recombines TRBV10-3 with TRBJ1-1; TRBD1 matches at 9 bases. The V gene end was trimmed by 5 bases and the J gene end by 3 bases; junction bases not matched to a gene: 4. From germline, CDR1 is ENHRY and CDR2 SYGVKD. The CDR3 is 14 amino acids.

In its sample, this clone was seen a few times. The DNA of the CDR3 is TGTGCCAGCAGTTATAATTACGGGGCCCTCTACGAGCAGTACTTC. It translates to CASSYNYGALYEQYF. The J gene is TRBJ2-7, the V gene TRBV27; the D gene could be TRBD1 or TRBD2 (5 bases each). The CDR3 sequence is 15 residues long. The germline V and J ends were trimmed by 4 bases and 3 bases, with 16 bases remaining between them. Germline lookup yields CDR1 MNHEY and CDR2 SMNVEV (reference sequence).

This clone was seen many times. The rearrangement uses TRBV3-1 and TRBJ1-2; D ambiguous. CDR3 length: 17 residues. Trimming stripped 1 base from V and 0 bases from J, with 15 bases between. Germline values: CDR1 LGHDT, CDR2 YNNKEL (reference sequence). The CDR3 protein is CASSQVGGVLANYGYTF. The CDR3 DNA is TGTGCCAGCAGCCAAGTCGGCGGGGTCTTAGCTAACTATGGCTACACCTTC.